This T cell receptor beta chain was identified during a study of CD4 T cells in relation to SARS-CoV-2 and coronaviruses. Study-wide context: ViraFEST: roughly 9-day antigen culture of PBMCs, then TCR beta CDR3 sequencing. Convalescent patients had median age about 40 years, range about 20 to 80.

TCRdb keeps only in-frame clones here, not all; method: immunoSEQ multiplex PCR. This table has just over 35,000 clones, approximately 80% appearing once. About this clone: Its antigen is as yet unknown.

Naive or memory CD4+ cells were cultured 1:1 with T cell-depleted PBMCs plus CEF. The CDR3 runs to 18 residues. Input material: memory CD4+ T cells from PBMCs, cultured in vitro. V usage is TRBV12-2 and J usage is TRBJ2-2; the table's D gene call, TRBD1, was not cross checked with the DNA. TRBV12-2 is assigned pseudogene status. The TCR originated in an adult with COVID-19. The CDR3: CASRFRGLGAKNTGELFF. Written as DNA, the CDR3 is TGTGCAAGTCGCTTCAGGGGGTTGGGGGCAAAGAACACCGGGGAGCTGTTTTTT.